A selection of T cell receptor beta chains follows, all from one sample in a study of beta chain features in type 1 diabetes. Produced via immunoSEQ multiplex PCR; TCRdb's table is partial and in-frame only. The sample includes about 900,000 clones, around a sixth of them seen just once. The sequenced sample consisted of naive CD4+ T cells from blood. Receptor source: a woman aged 18-29 years in good health. The CDR3 runs from the conserved cysteine through the conserved F or W. The order of the fields is V gene, J gene, clone size, CDR3 protein. Expanded clones get a size class; other rows say once, few or many, or leave the size out.

>TRBV12-5|TRBJ1-2|NA
CASGSGRVYTF
>TRBV20-1|TRBJ1-2|few
CSVRAYGYTF
>TRBV7-9|TRBJ2-5|NA
CASSRWAGEKETQYF
>TRBV19|TRBJ2-6|few
CASSIRVNSGANVLTF
>TRBV7-9|TRBJ2-7|few
CASSLGTSGTYEQYF
>TRBV7-2|TRBJ1-4|few
CASSLVRQSNEKLFF
>TRBV5-5|TRBJ1-1|NA
CASSLIFGLSGNTEAFF
>TRBV6-6|TRBJ2-5|NA
CASGGNPETQYF
>TRBV9|TRBJ2-2|NA
CASGSRTNTGELFF
>TRBV7-6|TRBJ2-1|NA
CASSYSGGTNEQFF
>TRBV4-3|TRBJ2-7|NA
CASSQAGTGLYEQYF
>TRBV10-3|TRBJ2-3|NA
CAIRDTSSSTDTQYF
>TRBV28|TRBJ2-7|NA
CASRRGLTYEQYF
>TRBV5-1|TRBJ1-2|NA
CASSLEYSDGYTF
>TRBV11-2|TRBJ2-1|NA
CASSLPLRGNEQFF
>TRBV14|TRBJ2-1|few
CASSPAPLHRSYNEQFF
>TRBV29-1|TRBJ1-1|few
CSVAMLGGDTEAFF
>TRBV7-9|TRBJ2-3|few
CASSSKGADTQYF
>TRBV7-3|TRBJ2-2|few
CASSSGQGRTGELFF
>TRBV7-7|TRBJ2-1|NA
CASSLGPGTGEQFF
>TRBV7-3|TRBJ2-5|NA
CASSLYGSLQETQYF
>TRBV7-9|TRBJ1-2|few
CASSLILTRELGYTF
>TRBV2|TRBJ2-6|NA
CASSEAPSGANVLTF
>TRBV27|TRBJ2-2|few
CASSSLAGVSGELFF
>TRBV6-1|TRBJ2-1|few
CASSEGGWGHNEQFF
>TRBV5-3|TRBJ2-5|few
CARSLRETQYF
>TRBV27|TRBJ1-2|NA
CASRTQGRDYGYTF
>TRBV4-3|TRBJ2-5|few
CASSQGGWGGKETQYF
>TRBV5-4|TRBJ2-7|NA
CASSFGGERSYEQYF
>TRBV6-6|TRBJ1-6|NA
CATTGDNSPLHF
>TRBV28|TRBJ1-1|few
CASSYSGSKAFF
>TRBV28|TRBJ1-2|NA
CASSVPHDYGYTF
>TRBV9|TRBJ2-3|few
CASSVEGTSLTDTQYF
>TRBV2|TRBJ2-7|NA
CASSELDYEQYF
>TRBV19|TRBJ1-5|NA
CASSIRRQPNQPQHF
>TRBV27|TRBJ1-2|NA
CASSPRRGDYGYTF
>TRBV18|TRBJ2-7|NA
CASSPPSRPAYEQYF
>TRBV7-6|TRBJ2-5|NA
CASSIGLAGVETQYF
>TRBV5-4|TRBJ2-3|few
CASSRSGGAGGMYTQYF
>TRBV2|TRBJ1-4|few
CASTGAYGEKLFF
>TRBV29-1|TRBJ2-2|few
CSVPGQINTGELFF
>TRBV7-9|TRBJ2-1|NA
CASSLTGTSGHPYNEQFF
>TRBV5-1|TRBJ1-5|NA
CASSLGTGSNQPQHF
>TRBV7-3|TRBJ2-5|few
CASSEGGQPQETQYF
>TRBV4-2|TRBJ2-7|few
CASSQVTGSYEQYF
>TRBV29-1|TRBJ2-7|few
CSVIGGTYEQYF
>TRBV7-2|TRBJ2-6|few
CASSTGTSLFGANVLTF
>TRBV4-3|TRBJ1-2|few
CASSQDLDHEYYGYTF
>TRBV5-1|TRBJ2-3|NA
CASSLGLASTDTQYF
>TRBV27|TRBJ1-2|NA
CASSLKPHTNYGYTF